A single T cell receptor beta chain is shown here with its context. What it binds is unknown. The V end lost 0 bases, the J end lost 2 bases, and 10 bases lay between the germline ends. Germline CDR1 is MNHNS and CDR2 is SASEGT. The CDR3 sequence is 15 residues long. This sample is drawn from a study of cytotoxic CD8 clonotypes in ibrutinib-treated CLL. Across the study: Samples had a mean of 255,043 productive templates and some 88,000 productive rearrangements. Overall study results and limits: Public clonotypes were seen rarely and were contracted or stable on treatment. Clonality rose at ibrutinib response and fell back toward baseline at progression.

Using immunoSEQ multiplex PCR, the repertoire was profiled, and TCRdb retains in-frame clones only, with some absent. The repertoire has approximately 26,000 clones, roughly 70% of them found once; the top ten carry approximately 46%. Sequencing used PBMCs, obtained after 12 months of ibrutinib treatment. This clonotype was sampled from a human donor with chronic lymphocytic leukemia. The V and J genes are TRBV6-1 and TRBJ1-2; D gene uncertain. Written as DNA, the CDR3 is TGTGCCAGCAGTGAAGCTTACGGACTGAACTATGGCTACACCTTC. Protein sequence: CASSEAYGLNYGYTF.